Described below is a single T cell receptor beta chain sequence and its context. V lost 0 bases and J lost 0, with 12 bases in between. Per germline, CDR1 LNHNV and CDR2 YYDKDF (reference sequence). This CDR3 is 17 amino acids long. This sample is drawn from a study of PD-L1 blockade in urothelial cancer. Turning to the study itself: Bladder-origin urothelial cancer in males covered about 90% of the roughly 30 patients. Blood drawn 3 weeks (second dose) and 6 weeks after treatment start was analyzed.

Time point specified: peripheral blood 6 weeks after treatment start. Patients suffered from locally advanced or metastatic urothelial carcinoma. TCRdb's copy holds only in-frame clones and misses some; the assay was immunoSEQ multiplex PCR. The sample records tens of thousands of clones, approximately 86% being singletons. The chain employs TRBV15 and TRBJ1-3, with D possibly matching TRBD1 (5 bases). Sequenced material: PBMCs, taken around atezolizumab (anti-PD-L1) treatment. This clonotype was obtained from a man aged 55-75 years with urothelial cancer. Written as DNA, the CDR3 is TGTGCCACCAGCAGAGATAAAGACAGAATCTCTGGAAACACCATATATTTT. It is translated as CATSRDKDRISGNTIYF.